The 17 T cell receptor beta chains presented below share a single source sample, sequenced in a study of OX40 agonist ivuxolimab in advanced cancers. Data came from immunoSEQ multiplex PCR; TCRdb stores just in-frame clones and leaves some out. Found here are about 70,000 clones, 80% to 90% of them singletons; the top ten hold over 4%. Source: CD4+ or CD8+ T cells sorted from blood, taken in a trial of the OX40 agonist ivuxolimab. These receptor sequences come from an adult with an advanced solid tumor such as melanoma, head and neck, liver or kidney cancer.

The chain joins TRBV5-1 to TRBJ1-1; D not resolved. CDR3 size: 14 residues. Trimming cost V 4 bases and J 0 bases, with 10 bases left between them. Germline CDR1 SGHRS, CDR2 YFSETQ. The chain's CDR3 is CASSLDALNTEAFF. CDR3 bases: TGCGCCAGCAGCCTTGACGCTTTGAACACTGAAGCTTTCTTT. The complete variable domain, with remaining parts taken from reference TRBV5-1 and TRBJ1-1, reads KAGVTQTPRYLIKTRGQQVTLSCSPISGHRSVSWYQQTPGQGLQFLFEYFSETQRNKGNFPGRFSGRQFSNSRSEMNVSTLELGDSALYLCASSLDALNTEAFFGQGTRLTVV.

This clone was seen more than once but under ten times. The chain joins TRBV6-1 to TRBJ2-6; D gene ambiguous. The CDR3 is 13 amino acids. V lost 1 base and J 7 bases, leaving 5 bases between the germline ends. Germline V gene data show CDR1 as MNHNS and CDR2 as SASEGT. The CDR3 nucleotides read TGTGCCAGCAGTGAAGTTGGCGCCAACGTCCTGACTTTC. It yields the protein CASSEVGANVLTF.

This clone occurred a few times. The rearrangement joins TRBV19 to TRBJ1-5, with TRBD1 identical over 8 bases. This CDR3 region has 13 residues. V shed 10 bases and J 3 bases; nucleotides not matched to a gene: 5. Germline V gene sequence: CDR1 LNHDA, CDR2 SQIVND (reference sequence). The CDR3 bases are TGTGCCACCCTGCAGGGGGCCAATCAGCCCCAGCATTTT. This sequence encodes CATLQGANQPQHF. The entire variable domain, with the rest obtained from reference TRBV19 and TRBJ1-5, is as follows: DGGITQSPKYLFRKEGQNVTLSCEQNLNHDAMYWYRQDPGQGLRLIYYSQIVNDFQKGDIAEGYSVSREKKESFPLTVTSAQKNPTAFYLCATLQGANQPQHFGDGTRLSIL.

The chain has TRBV30 and TRBJ1-5; maybe TRBD1 (5 bases). V dropped 1 base and J dropped 4 bases, with 11 bases sitting between them. Germline lookup yields CDR1 GTSNPN and CDR2 SVGIG (reference sequence). The CDR3 length is 14 residues. The CDR3 coding sequence is TGTGCCTGGAGTGGAGGGACGGGGAATCAGCCCCAGCATTTT. Protein product: CAWSGGTGNQPQHF.

V and J are TRBV9 and TRBJ2-3, with D unclear. This CDR3 contains 14 residues. CDR1 is SGDLS and CDR2 is YYNGEE in the germline V gene. V gave up 4 bases and J gave up 2 bases, with 11 bases separating them. CDR3 region: CASSLAPNTDTQYF. As DNA, the CDR3 is TGTGCCAGCAGCCTCGCCCCGAACACAGATACGCAGTATTTT.

The CDR3 bases are TGTGCCAGCAGTGGAAACAGGGTCCGCTCTGGAAACACCATATATTTT. Amino acid sequence: CASSGNRVRSGNTIYF. The chain employs TRBV25-1 and TRBJ1-3, with D perhaps TRBD1 (6 bases). CDR1 and CDR2 from the germline V gene are MGHDK and SYGVNS. V lost 4 bases and J 0 bases, leaving 13 bases between the germline ends. This CDR3 has 16 amino acids.

V gene TRBV5-1 combines with J gene TRBJ2-7; D is unclear. Germline CDR1 reads SGHRS; CDR2 reads YFSETQ. V lost 0 bases and J 3 bases, leaving 10 bases between the germline ends. The CDR3 is made up of 14 amino acids. As DNA, the CDR3 is TGCGCCAGCAGCTTGGGGCCTCCTGGCTACGAGCAGTACTTC. This sequence encodes CASSLGPPGYEQYF.

This clone was detected only a few times. The chain recombines TRBV5-4 with TRBJ1-1, with a possible D match to TRBD1 (6 bases). V was pared by 5 bases and J by 7 bases, with 18 bases between. The CDR3 is 14 amino acids. CDR1 SGHNT and CDR2 YYREEE come from the germline V gene (reference sequence). The DNA of the CDR3 is TGTGCCAGCAGGCTCGGGGGGGCCGGGGATGAAGCTTTCTTT. Its translation: CASRLGGAGDEAFF. Combining the CDR3 with reference TRBV5-4 and TRBJ1-1 gives the whole variable domain ETGVTQSPTHLIKTRGQQVTLRCSSQSGHNTVSWYQQALGQGPQFIFQYYREEENGRGNFPPRFSGLQFPNYSSELNVNALELDDSALYLCASRLGGAGDEAFFGQGTRLTVV.

This clone was seen once. This rearrangement joins TRBV2 to TRBJ2-3, with 9 bases aligning to TRBD2. CDR3 length: 18 amino acids. After removal of 5 bases from V and 2 bases from J, the junction contained 14 bases not matched to a gene. Per the germline V gene, CDR1 is SNHLY and CDR2 is FYNNEI. For the CDR3, the DNA is TGTGCCAGCAGTCTTGAGATGGCGGGGGGGCGACCCACAGATACGCAGTATTTT. Its translation: CASSLEMAGGRPTDTQYF.

The genes are TRBV27 and TRBJ2-3; D unresolved. The germline gives CDR1 MNHEY, CDR2 SMNVEV (reference sequence). V was shortened by 10 bases and J by 3 bases, with 8 bases between the two germline ends. The CDR3 is 11 residues long. This CDR3 reads CATVPTDTQYF. As DNA, the CDR3 is TGTGCCACCGTTCCTACAGATACGCAGTATTTT.

In this sample, this clone turned up once. The rearrangement uses TRBV10-1 and TRBJ2-4, with D possibly matching TRBD1 (5 bases). This CDR3 comprises 15 residues. CDR1 and CDR2 from the germline V gene are WNHNN and SYGVQD (reference sequence). Trimming took off 4 bases at V and 0 bases at J, with 10 bases between the two ends. As DNA, the CDR3 is TGCGCCAGCAGTGGCGGTCAGGGAGCCAAAAACATTCAGTACTTC. Translating it yields CASSGGQGAKNIQYF.

This chain uses TRBV6-5 with TRBJ2-3; D ambiguous. Germline CDR1 MNHEY, CDR2 SVGAGI. Between the trimmed V and J ends, which lost 5 bases and 4 bases, there was a span of 7 bases. There are 12 residues in the CDR3. DNA for the CDR3: TGTGCCAGCAGTGATGGTTCAGATACGCAGTATTTT. This encodes CASSDGSDTQYF.

The chain employs TRBV29-1 and TRBJ2-7; 8 bases are a match to TRBD1. Germline CDR1 and CDR2: SQVTM and ANQGSEA. The CDR3 spans 14 residues. V shed 6 bases and J 0 bases; nucleotides not matched to a gene: 7. The CDR3 region has the DNA TGCAGCGTCTCCAGGACAGGGCTCTCCTACGAGCAGTACTTC. It codes for CSVSRTGLSYEQYF.

The chain combines TRBV7-6 with TRBJ2-7; no clear D gene. This CDR3 has 13 residues. V was cut by 8 bases and J by 0 bases, with 11 bases left in between. The germline CDR1 and CDR2 sequences are SGHVS and FNYEAQ. CDR3 sequence: CASRGLSSYEQYF. The CDR3 DNA sequence: TGTGCCAGCCGAGGCTTGAGCTCCTACGAGCAGTACTTC. The full variable domain, rest sourced from reference TRBV7-6 and TRBJ2-7, is GAGVSQSPRYKVTKRGQDVALRCDPISGHVSLYWYRQALGQGPEFLTYFNYEAQQDKSGLPNDRFSAERPEGSISTLTIQRTEQRDSAMYRCASRGLSSYEQYFGPGTRLTVT.

The chain carries TRBV4-1 and TRBJ1-1, with D uncertain. The CDR3 is 16 residues long. Trimming left V 6 bases short and J 3 bases short, with 20 bases between. Germline V lookup: CDR1 MGHRA, CDR2 YSYEKL. CDR3 sequence (DNA): TGCGCCAGCAGTCCAGTGGGCAGGAAGACCTACACTGAAGCTTTCTTT. Its protein product is CASSPVGRKTYTEAFF.

In its sample, this clone was seen a few times. The genes are TRBV5-1 and TRBJ2-1; 9 bases map to TRBD2. J lost 0 bases, V lost 4 bases, and 2 bases had no gene match. Germline loops: CDR1 SGHRS, CDR2 YFSETQ. There are 15 residues in the CDR3. The CDR3 is CASSISGGSYNEQFF. CDR3 sequence (DNA): TGCGCCAGCAGCATTAGCGGGGGCTCCTACAATGAGCAGTTCTTC.

This clone was seen once. The chain joins TRBV13 to TRBJ1-1, with D unresolved. CDR1 and CDR2 from the germline V gene are PRHDT and FYEKMQ (reference sequence). The CDR3 has 13 amino acids. Trimming removed 1 base from V and 1 base from J, with 4 bases in between. The CDR3 coding sequence is TGTGCCAGCAGCTTAGCCAGGAACACTGAAGCTTTCTTT. It translates to CASSLARNTEAFF. The variable domain in full, with the rest retrieved from reference TRBV13 and TRBJ1-1, is AAGVIQSPRHLIKEKRETATLKCYPIPRHDTVYWYQQGPGQDPQFLISFYEKMQSDKGSIPDRFSAQQFSDYHSELNMSSLELGDSALYFCASSLARNTEAFFGQGTRLTVV.